Each of the 21 T cell receptor beta chains below was sequenced from the same sample in a study of response to subunit inactivated influenza vaccine (dated by TCRdb to the late 2010s). Receptors were amplified or captured by RT-PCR. Data came from an Illumina HiSeq 2500. TCRdb took the public reads, trimmed them with fastp at Q25, ran MiXCR for clone calling and kept in-frame beta chains. Every CDR3 protein is listed once, alongside the most common genes and DNA of its rows. The sample data list approximately 730,000 distinct CDR3 sequences, and around 14% of these were observed just once. The ten largest make up approximately 6.5% of the sample. Material: PBMCs from blood, obtained roughly 2 weeks before vaccination. These receptors all come from a man aged 45 to 65 who received an inactivated influenza vaccine. Donor details come from another sample of the same person, matched by shared clones.

As for this clonotype: A much larger clone differs from this one at a single base, so this may be a read error. V gene TRBV10-2 combines with J gene TRBJ2-2; 9 bases match TRBD2. The CDR3 is made up of 16 amino acids. The trim removed 2 bases at V and 6 bases at J, leaving 7 bases unmatched. In germline, CDR1 is WSHSY, CDR2 SAAADI. Here the CDR3 DNA reads TGCGCCAGCAGTGAGACGGGAGCGGGGGGCCCCGGGGAGCTGTTTTTT. As protein: CASSETGAGGPGELFF.

This clonotype turned up a few times. A read error may be the cause here, since a much bigger clone is one base away. CDR3 in amino acids: CSARGRVYNEQFF. CDR3 bases: TGCAGTGCTAGGGGAAGGGTCTACAATGAGCAGTTCTTC. This sequence joins TRBV20-1 and TRBJ2-1; D call uncertain. CDR1 is DFQATT, CDR2 SNEGSKA, per germline (reference sequence). The CDR3 is 13 amino acids. Trimming took 3 bases from V and 3 from J, leaving 9 bases between them.

This clonotype was counted only a few times. The chain couples TRBV20-1 to TRBJ2-1; a weak D match, TRBD1 (6 bases). The CDR3 sequence is 13 residues long. Trimming stripped 5 bases from V and 6 bases from J, with 14 bases between. Germline values: CDR1 DFQATT, CDR2 SNEGSKA (reference sequence). CDR3 sequence reads: CSAGTGSLNEQFF. CDR3 coding DNA: TGCAGTGCTGGCACAGGGTCCCTCAATGAGCAGTTCTTC.

The table lists this clonotype with a few counts. This rearrangement joins TRBV4-2 to TRBJ2-5; D is possibly TRBD2 (6 bases). The CDR3 has 15 amino acids. CDR1 is LGHNA and CDR2 is YNFKEQ in the germline V gene. Trimming removed 0 bases at V and 4 bases at J, with 12 bases between. The CDR3: CASSQEWRGGETQYF. CDR3 DNA: TGTGCCAGCAGCCAAGAGTGGAGGGGAGGAGAGACCCAGTACTTC.

In this sample, this clonotype turned up a few times. The gene calls are TRBV6-2 or TRBV6-3 and TRBJ2-1; weak D call: TRBD2 (6 bases). The germline CDR1 and CDR2 sequences are MNHEY and SVGEGT. Trimming took 8 bases from V and 7 from J, leaving 18 bases between them. The CDR3 totals 14 residues. The chain's CDR3 is CASREFLASNEQFF. CDR3 nucleotides: TGTGCCAGCCGGGAGTTTCTAGCGTCTAATGAGCAGTTCTTC.

This clonotype has at least ten counts. Written as DNA, the CDR3 is TGTGCCAGCACCCCAGGGGCGCGGAACACTGAAGCTTTCTTT. This sequence encodes CASTPGARNTEAFF. V gene TRBV7-2 combines with J gene TRBJ1-1, with D possibly TRBD1 on 6 matching bases. This CDR3 contains 14 residues. Trimming shortened V by 7 bases and J by 1 base, and 13 bases separated the two germline ends. CDR1 is SGHTA, CDR2 FQGNSA, per germline. Full variable domain (rest looked up from reference TRBV7-2 and TRBJ1-1): GAGVSQSPSNKVTEKGKDVELRCDPISGHTALYWYRQSLGQGLEFLIYFQGNSAPDKSGLPSDRFSAERTGGSVSTLTIQRTQQEDSAVYLCASTPGARNTEAFFGQGTRLTVV.

The V and J genes are TRBV12-3 or TRBV12-4 and TRBJ2-7; 7 bases fit TRBD2. There are 13 residues in the CDR3. V was pared by 6 bases and J by 5 bases, with 7 bases of the junction left unmatched. In DNA, the CDR3 is TGTGCCAGCAGCCATGGGACTACGGACGAGCAGTACTTC. Its translation: CASSHGTTDEQYF.

This clonotype was counted between two and nine times. This rearrangement joins TRBV28 to TRBJ1-4, with 7 bases identical to TRBD1. CDR1 is MDHEN, CDR2 SYDVKM, per germline. J lost 4 bases, V lost 5 bases, and 4 bases had no gene match. This CDR3 is 14 amino acids long. CDR3 nucleotides: TGTGCCAGCAGTCGACAGGGCTATAATGAAAAACTGTTTTTT. Protein product: CASSRQGYNEKLFF.

This chain joins TRBV3-1 and TRBJ2-2, with a tentative D call TRBD1 (5 bases). CDR1 is LGHDT, CDR2 YNNKEL, per germline (reference sequence). The CDR3 runs to 14 residues. The germline V and J ends were trimmed by 5 bases and 4 bases, with 11 bases remaining between them. The CDR3 reads CASSTRQTTGELFF. In nucleotides, the CDR3 is TGTGCCAGCAGCACCCGACAGACCACCGGGGAGCTGTTTTTT.

The V and J genes are TRBV5-1 and TRBJ2-2; D might be TRBD1 (5 bases). The CDR3 loop spans 14 amino acids. V was cut by 7 bases and J by 1 base, with 11 bases left in between. Germline V lookup: CDR1 SGHRS, CDR2 YFSETQ. The CDR3 region has the DNA TGCGCCAGCCGCACAGGTCAGAACACCGGGGAGCTGTTTTTT. Translation: CASRTGQNTGELFF.

This clonotype appeared a few times. V usage is TRBV7-2 and J usage is TRBJ1-5; D is possibly TRBD1 (6 bases). In germline, CDR1 is SGHTA, CDR2 FQGNSA. The ends were cut back, 6 bases at V and 0 bases at J, with 12 bases in the middle. The length of the CDR3 is 15 residues. CDR3 DNA: TGTGCCAGCAGGGAAAACAGGGTTAGCAATCAGCCCCAGCATTTT. Translated, it gives CASRENRVSNQPQHF. Full variable domain (missing parts from reference TRBV7-2 and TRBJ1-5): GAGVSQSPSNKVTEKGKDVELRCDPISGHTALYWYRQSLGQGLEFLIYFQGNSAPDKSGLPSDRFSAERTGGSVSTLTIQRTQQEDSAVYLCASRENRVSNQPQHFGDGTRLSIL.

This clonotype has a handful of counts. The J gene is TRBJ1-1, the V gene TRBV2; a weak D match, TRBD1 (5 bases). CDR3 size: 13 residues. Germline V gene data show CDR1 as SNHLY and CDR2 as FYNNEI. Trimming removed 6 bases at V and 4 bases at J, with 12 bases between. The CDR3 loop is CASRVGGGTEAFF. The DNA of the CDR3 is TGTGCCAGCAGAGTCGGGGGGGGCACTGAAGCTTTCTTT.

The table lists this clonotype with a count of one. The chain uses TRBV15 and TRBJ2-1; weak D call: TRBD2 (5 bases). CDR1 and CDR2 (germline): LNHNV, YYDKDF (reference sequence). Trimming shortened V by 0 bases and J by 3 bases, and 12 bases separated the two germline ends. The CDR3 runs to 16 residues. The chain's CDR3 is CATSREKVRVYNEQFF. The DNA of the CDR3 is TGTGCCACCAGCAGAGAAAAAGTGAGGGTCTACAATGAGCAGTTCTTC.

This clonotype has a handful of counts. This chain connects TRBV12-3 or TRBV12-4 to TRBJ1-6; D is unresolved. The V end was cut by 3 bases, the J end by 8 bases, with 17 bases between. The CDR3 loop spans 16 amino acids. This chain's CDR3 is CASSFTAVDGYSPLHF. The DNA for the CDR3 is TGTGCCAGCAGTTTTACTGCAGTAGATGGATATTCACCCCTCCACTTT.

This clonotype was seen a handful of times. The junction departs from the called germline gene at one end, perhaps through a read error. The rearrangement joins TRBV4-1 to TRBJ1-1, with 7 nucleotides matching TRBD1. This CDR3 has 14 residues. Per germline, CDR1 MGHRA and CDR2 YSYEKL. The CDR3 protein is CASSEPGQYTAAFF. As DNA, the CDR3 is TGCGCCAGCAGCGAACCGGGACAGTATACTGCAGCTTTCTTT.

The chain has TRBV7-2 and TRBJ1-1; unclear D gene. Looked up from germline, CDR1 is SGHTA and CDR2 is FQGNSA. V dropped 5 bases and J dropped 1 base, with 14 bases sitting between them. This CDR3 is 15 amino acids long. CDR3 region: CASSPSGYRNTEAFF. The CDR3 nucleotides are TGTGCCAGCAGCCCTAGTGGGTACAGGAACACTGAAGCTTTCTTT.

In this sample, this clonotype turned up many times. J is TRBJ2-1 and V is TRBV5-1, with D uncertain. Deletions cut 2 bases from V and 0 bases from J, with 12 bases between. Germline CDR1 and CDR2: SGHRS and YFSETQ. This CDR3 is 16 amino acids long. The CDR3 DNA reads as TGCGCCAGCAGCTTCATGGCGTCCAGCTCCTACAATGAGCAGTTCTTC. It translates to CASSFMASSSYNEQFF.

This clonotype was picked up a small number of times. The chain combines TRBV7-2 with TRBJ2-7, with TRBD2 identical over 7 bases. Germline V gene lookup returns CDR1 SGHTA and CDR2 FQGNSA. The CDR3 length is 11 residues. Trimming cost V 7 bases and J 7 bases; bases outside gene matches: 4. The CDR3 DNA reads TGTGCCAGCACCTCACTAGCGGAGCAGTACTTC. The encoded protein is CASTSLAEQYF.

This clonotype appeared many times. V usage is TRBV5-1 and J usage is TRBJ2-2, with D possibly TRBD1 on 6 matching bases. The length of the CDR3 is 16 residues. Germline V gene sequence: CDR1 SGHRS, CDR2 YFSETQ. Deletions cut 5 bases from V and 3 bases from J, with 17 bases between. The CDR3 nucleotides are TGCGCCAGCAGACCCCTTGGGGGCTCGGACACCGGGGAGCTGTTTTTT. Translation: CASRPLGGSDTGELFF.

This clonotype appeared a few times. V is TRBV28 and J is TRBJ1-1; 8 bases align to TRBD1. The germline V gene has CDR1 MDHEN and CDR2 SYDVKM. V shed 8 bases, J shed 4 bases, and the junction held 9 bases outside the gene matches. The length of the CDR3 is 14 residues. CDR3 sequence reads: CASRPGGGGTEAFF. In DNA, the CDR3 is TGTGCCAGCCGACCAGGGGGCGGGGGCACTGAAGCTTTCTTT.

This clonotype was counted many times. This chain links TRBV7-2 with TRBJ2-5; TRBD1 is a possible D gene (5 bases). CDR3 length: 15 residues. Germline assignment: CDR1 SGHTA and CDR2 FQGNSA. V lost 4 bases to trimming and J lost 2 bases, with 14 bases between them. The CDR3 protein is CASSSTGRPQETQYF. CDR3 sequence (DNA): TGTGCCAGCAGCTCCACAGGCAGGCCTCAAGAGACCCAGTACTTC.